Here is one TCR beta chain with its context. The sample comes from a study of blood T cells in healthy people across ages. Using a J-beta primer mix together with a sample-barcoded 5' primer, a second PCR was run for roughly 7 to 11 cycles. TCRdb re-called the 5' RACE reads through MiXCR, storing one row per CDR3 protein. This table has around 1.7 million distinct CDR3 sequences, 28% appearing once. Germline CDR1 is LGHNA and CDR2 is YSLEER. V lost 5 bases to trimming and J lost 6 bases; unmatched junction nucleotides: 4. The CDR3 totals 15 residues. V is TRBV4-3 and J is TRBJ2-2, with 12 bases that match TRBD2. This sequence was found in a woman aged 30 to 39 in good health. Sequences were obtained from blood. CDR3 loop: CASSYRLAGAGELFF. CDR3 sequence (DNA): TGCGCCAGCAGCTATAGACTAGCGGGAGCCGGGGAGCTGTTTTTT.